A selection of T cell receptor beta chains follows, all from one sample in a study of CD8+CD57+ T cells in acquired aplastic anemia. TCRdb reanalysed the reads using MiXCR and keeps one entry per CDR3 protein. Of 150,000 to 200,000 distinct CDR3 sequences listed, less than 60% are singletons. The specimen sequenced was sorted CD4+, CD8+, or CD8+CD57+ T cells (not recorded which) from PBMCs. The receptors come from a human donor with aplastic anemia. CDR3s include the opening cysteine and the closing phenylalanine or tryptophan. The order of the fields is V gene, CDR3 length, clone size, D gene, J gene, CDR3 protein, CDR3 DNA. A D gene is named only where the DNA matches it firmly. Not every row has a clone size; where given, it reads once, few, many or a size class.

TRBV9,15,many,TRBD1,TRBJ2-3,CASSVTGAVTDTQYF,TGTGCCAGCAGCGTTACAGGGGCCGTGACAGATACGCAGTATTTT
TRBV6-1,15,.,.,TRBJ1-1,CASRTGGGMNTEAFF,TGTGCCAGCAGGACGGGGGGTGGTATGAACACTGAAGCTTTCTTT
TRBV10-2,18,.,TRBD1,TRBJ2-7,CASSETQTGAEGRYEQYF,TGCGCCAGCAGTGAGACTCAGACAGGGGCCGAGGGAAGGTACGAGCAGTACTTC
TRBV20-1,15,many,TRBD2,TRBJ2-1,CSASSDGLAYNEQFF,TGCAGTGCTAGCTCGGATGGACTAGCTTACAATGAGCAGTTCTTC
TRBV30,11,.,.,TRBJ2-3,CAWTLGDTQYF,TGTGCCTGGACCCTAGGGGATACGCAGTATTTT
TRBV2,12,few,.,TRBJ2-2,CASNDATGELFF,TGTGCCAGCAACGACGCCACCGGGGAGCTGTTTTTT
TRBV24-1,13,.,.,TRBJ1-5,CATSLSGNQPQHF,TGTGCCACCAGTTTATCGGGAAATCAGCCCCAGCATTTT
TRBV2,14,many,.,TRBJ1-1,CASSGWAANTEAFF,TGTGCCAGCAGTGGGTGGGCAGCGAACACTGAAGCTTTCTTT
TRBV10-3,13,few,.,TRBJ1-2,CAISEASLDGYTF,TGTGCCATCAGTGAGGCCAGCCTGGATGGCTACACCTTC
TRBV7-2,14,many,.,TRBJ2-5,CASSLDFSGETQYF,TGTGCTAGCAGCTTAGATTTTTCTGGGGAGACCCAGTACTTC
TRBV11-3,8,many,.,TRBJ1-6,CADSPLHF,TGTGCGGATTCACCCCTCCACTTT